This T cell receptor (beta chain) was sequenced for a study of regulatory T cells in long-lasting Graves disease. HTBI primers from iRepertoire and Arm-PCR of CDR3 regions yielded the TCR beta libraries. TCRdb re-analysed the multiplex PCR reads in MiXCR, keeping a single row per CDR3 protein. The table has about 430,000 distinct CDR3 sequences, roughly 21% seen once. Study observations and caveats: Persistent Graves' patients showed reduced TCR diversity versus newly diagnosed patients. Accuracy may have suffered from the small sample size.

This clonotype appeared many times. The antigen remains unidentified. The CDR3 totals 17 residues. The germline V and J ends were trimmed by 6 bases and 7 bases, with 22 bases remaining between them. CDR1 is MNHEY and CDR2 is SMNVEV in the germline V gene (reference sequence). Sample time point: persistent/refractory GD, antithyroid drugs over 5 years with positive TRAb. There was RNA extracted from PBMCs, and the TCR library was made from it. The sequence was obtained from a female donor with Graves disease. The genes are TRBV27 and TRBJ1-6, with D perhaps TRBD1 (6 bases). The sequencing here drew on peripheral blood mononuclear cells (PBMCs), taken when the disease was refractory, from a patient treated with antithyroid drugs. This chain's CDR3 is CASSPNPPDRKNSPLHF. The CDR3 DNA is TGTGCCAGCAGCCCCAATCCACCGGACAGAAAGAATTCACCCCTCCACTTT.